The 10 T cell receptor beta chains reported below all come from one sample, sequenced in a study of cytomegalovirus exposure and HLA in healthy donors. Amplification used 60 Vbeta primers and 13 Jbeta primers. Method: immunoSEQ multiplex PCR; TCRdb's copy keeps in-frame clones and lacks some. The table includes a few hundred thousand clones, about 93% detected once. The material sequenced was PBMCs. The receptor set was obtained from a girl aged 2 to 10 in good health and CMV-seronegative.

The chain uses TRBV29-1 and TRBJ2-5, with 14 positions matching TRBD2. Losses at the gene ends were 6 bases for V and 8 bases for J; bases not matched to a gene: 5. CDR3 length: 13 amino acids. The germline V gene encodes CDR1 SQVTM and CDR2 ANQGSEA. In DNA form, the CDR3 reads TGCAGCGTCCTTGGGACTAGCGGGGGCACCCAGTACTTC. Translation gives CSVLGTSGGTQYF.

This chain links TRBV19 with TRBJ2-6; no reliable D call. Germline V lookup: CDR1 LNHDA, CDR2 SQIVND (reference sequence). This CDR3 has 15 residues. Trimming removed 1 base from V and 2 bases from J, with 6 bases in between. The CDR3 bases are TGTGCCAGTAGTATAGTTGTCGCTGGGGCCAACGTCCTGACTTTC. Protein sequence: CASSIVVAGANVLTF. Full variable domain (missing parts from reference TRBV19 and TRBJ2-6): DGGITQSPKYLFRKEGQNVTLSCEQNLNHDAMYWYRQDPGQGLRLIYYSQIVNDFQKGDIAEGYSVSREKKESFPLTVTSAQKNPTAFYLCASSIVVAGANVLTFGAGSRLTVL.

The rearrangement joins TRBV7-2 to TRBJ2-7, with D hard to call. Per the germline V gene, CDR1 is SGHTA and CDR2 is FQGNSA. Trimming shortened V by 1 base and J by 7 bases, and 8 bases separated the two germline ends. There are 12 residues in the CDR3. CDR3 amino acids: CASSLVTREQYF. CDR3 coding DNA: TGTGCCAGCAGCTTAGTGACAAGGGAGCAGTACTTC.

The V and J genes are TRBV11-2 and TRBJ2-7; D not certain. The CDR3 spans 14 residues. Germline V gene lookup returns CDR1 SGHAT and CDR2 FQNNGV. The V gene lost 3 bases and the J gene lost 0 bases, with 9 bases spanning the gap. The CDR3 here is CASSFRRSSYEQYF. In DNA form, the CDR3 reads TGTGCCAGCAGCTTCCGCAGATCCTCCTACGAGCAGTACTTC.

V is TRBV30 and J is TRBJ2-7, with 11 positions matching TRBD2. The CDR3 length is 14 residues. From germline, CDR1 is GTSNPN and CDR2 SVGIG (reference sequence). The V gene end was trimmed by 6 bases and the J gene end by 4 bases; junction bases not matched to a gene: 8. CDR3 sequence reads: CACPKGLAAYEQYF. The CDR3 nucleotides are TGTGCCTGCCCGAAGGGACTAGCGGCTTACGAGCAGTACTTC.

Only a few counts were recorded for this clone. The chain uses TRBV6-5 and TRBJ1-2; possibly TRBD1 for D (6 bases). Per the germline V gene, CDR1 is MNHEY and CDR2 is SVGAGI. CDR3 length: 13 amino acids. V was pared by 7 bases and J by 0 bases, with 9 bases between. This CDR3 is CASTKGANYGYTF. In DNA, the CDR3 is TGTGCCAGCACTAAGGGGGCTAACTATGGCTACACCTTC.

The chain has TRBV6-6 and TRBJ2-5; unclear D gene. The V gene lost 1 base and the J gene lost 1 base, with 10 bases spanning the gap. The length of the CDR3 is 15 residues. Germline assignment: CDR1 MNHNY and CDR2 SVGAGI (reference sequence). CDR3 nucleotide sequence: TGTGCCAGCAGTTACTTTTTCTCGTCCCAAGAGACCCAGTACTTC. It codes for CASSYFFSSQETQYF.

The rearrangement links TRBV10-1 to TRBJ2-7, with D uncertain. The V gene lost 0 bases and the J gene lost 5 bases, with 5 bases spanning the gap. The length of the CDR3 is 12 residues. Germline values: CDR1 WNHNN, CDR2 SYGVQD (reference sequence). The CDR3 DNA sequence: TGCGCCAGCAGTGAGTCGTTAAACGAGCAGTACTTC. Protein sequence: CASSESLNEQYF.

The chain uses TRBV7-6 and TRBJ2-7; D unclear. V lost 5 bases and J 2 bases, leaving 7 bases between the germline ends. The CDR3 totals 12 residues. CDR1 and CDR2 from the germline V gene are SGHVS and FNYEAQ. CDR3 loop: CASSDTPYEQYF. CDR3 sequence (DNA): TGTGCCAGCAGCGACACTCCCTACGAGCAGTACTTC.

V and J are TRBV5-4 and TRBJ2-7; weak D call: TRBD2 (5 bases). Germline V gene sequence: CDR1 SGHNT, CDR2 YYREEE (reference sequence). The CDR3 length is 15 residues. Trimming removed 4 bases at V and 4 bases at J, with 18 bases between. The CDR3 DNA reads TGTGCCAGCAGCCGAGAGTTCGGGGTACGATACGAGCAGTACTTC. Protein product: CASSREFGVRYEQYF.